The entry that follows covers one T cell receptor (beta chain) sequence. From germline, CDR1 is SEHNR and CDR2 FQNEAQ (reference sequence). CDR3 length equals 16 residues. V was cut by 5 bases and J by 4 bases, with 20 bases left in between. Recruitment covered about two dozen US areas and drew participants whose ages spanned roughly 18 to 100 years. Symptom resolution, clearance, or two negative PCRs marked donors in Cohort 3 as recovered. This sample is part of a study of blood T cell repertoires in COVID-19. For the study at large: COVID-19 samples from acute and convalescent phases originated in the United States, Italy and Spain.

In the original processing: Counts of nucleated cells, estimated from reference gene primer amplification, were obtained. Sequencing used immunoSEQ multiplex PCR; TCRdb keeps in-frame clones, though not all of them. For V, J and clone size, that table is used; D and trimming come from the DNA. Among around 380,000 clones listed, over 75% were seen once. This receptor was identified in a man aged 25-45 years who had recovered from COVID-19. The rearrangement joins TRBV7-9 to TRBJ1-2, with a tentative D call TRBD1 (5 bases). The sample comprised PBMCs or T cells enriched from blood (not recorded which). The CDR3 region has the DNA TGTGCCAGCAGCCCCCCATGGGGAACAGGAGTCTATGGCTACACCTTC. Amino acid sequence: CASSPPWGTGVYGYTF.